This entry lists 6 T cell receptor beta chains sequenced from one sample in a study of technical replicates of blood from a handful of donors. Clones were read by immunoSEQ multiplex PCR, and TCRdb kept only the in-frame ones, dropping some. The sample includes 56,000 or so clones, nearly 95% of them seen just once. Sequences were obtained from PBMCs. The source is a human donor in good health. Some clones in this sample may be carry-over from other donors' samples.

CDR3 in amino acids: CASSAGGDTRTYEQYF. CDR3 coding DNA: TGTGCCAGCAGCGCCGGGGGGGACACGAGAACCTACGAGCAGTACTTC. This sequence joins TRBV9 and TRBJ2-7; 8 bases map to TRBD2. V lost 3 bases to trimming and J lost 2 bases; unmatched junction nucleotides: 10. The CDR3 runs to 16 residues. Germline lookup yields CDR1 SGDLS and CDR2 YYNGEE.

The chain couples TRBV29-1 to TRBJ2-7; D perhaps matches TRBD1 (5 bases). The CDR3 has 11 amino acids. V was pared by 7 bases and J by 3 bases, with 10 bases between. Looked up from germline, CDR1 is SQVTM and CDR2 is ANQGSEA. The CDR3 protein is CSGKDSYEQYF. CDR3 coding DNA: TGCAGCGGAAAAGACAGCTACGAGCAGTACTTC.

J is TRBJ2-7 and V is TRBV7-2; D gene uncertain. This CDR3 has 13 amino acids. Germline lookup yields CDR1 SGHTA and CDR2 FQGNSA. V lost 2 bases, J lost 5 bases, and 10 bases lay in between. CDR3 in DNA: TGTGCCAGCAGCTTATTTGGGCAAAACGAGCAGTACTTC. Its translation: CASSLFGQNEQYF. The full variable domain, rest sourced from reference TRBV7-2 and TRBJ2-7, is GAGVSQSPSNKVTEKGKDVELRCDPISGHTALYWYRQSLGQGLEFLIYFQGNSAPDKSGLPSDRFSAERTGGSVSTLTIQRTQQEDSAVYLCASSLFGQNEQYFGPGTRLTVT.

The sample holds one count of this clone. The chain is built from TRBV4-2 and TRBJ2-7; D uncertain. CDR1 is LGHNA, CDR2 YNFKEQ, per germline. The CDR3 has 15 amino acids. The V gene lost 0 bases and the J gene lost 0 bases, with 9 bases spanning the gap. The CDR3 DNA reads TGTGCCAGCAGCCAAGAGTCCGAGAGCTCCTACGAGCAGTACTTC. It codes for CASSQESESSYEQYF.

V is TRBV7-3 and J is TRBJ2-7; weak D call: TRBD1 (6 bases). The CDR3 consists of 12 residues. V lost 1 base, J lost 7 bases, and 8 bases lay in between. The germline V gene has CDR1 SGHTA and CDR2 FQGTGA. The CDR3 sequence: CASSLIGGEQYF. For the CDR3, the DNA is TGTGCCAGCAGCTTAATAGGGGGAGAGCAGTACTTC.

The chain has TRBV4-1 and TRBJ2-2; 14 bases line up with TRBD2. Trimming cost V 0 bases and J 6 bases; bases outside gene matches: 3. The germline V gene has CDR1 MGHRA and CDR2 YSYEKL. CDR3 length: 17 amino acids. CDR3 residues: CASSQEETSGRAGELFF. The DNA of the CDR3 is TGCGCCAGCAGCCAAGAAGAGACTAGCGGGAGGGCCGGGGAGCTGTTTTTT.